This T cell receptor beta chain was recovered during a study of T cell changes during pregnancy in multiple sclerosis. The method was immunoSEQ multiplex PCR; TCRdb's version includes in-frame clones alone and lacks a portion of them. Among 39,000 or so clones listed, around 92% were seen once. V was clipped by 4 bases and J by 4 bases; unmatched bases: 5. The CDR3 length is 15 residues. Per germline, CDR1 SGDLS and CDR2 YYNGEE. The chain employs TRBV9 and TRBJ2-1; 10 bases map to TRBD2. The TCR was taken from a female donor with multiple sclerosis, enrolled in a pregnancy study. The sample in question was CD8+ T cells from peripheral blood mononuclear cells, obtained after pregnancy. The CDR3 loop is CASSQRTSGYNEQFF. The CDR3 nucleotides read TGTGCCAGCAGCCAAAGGACTAGCGGTTACAATGAGCAGTTCTTC.